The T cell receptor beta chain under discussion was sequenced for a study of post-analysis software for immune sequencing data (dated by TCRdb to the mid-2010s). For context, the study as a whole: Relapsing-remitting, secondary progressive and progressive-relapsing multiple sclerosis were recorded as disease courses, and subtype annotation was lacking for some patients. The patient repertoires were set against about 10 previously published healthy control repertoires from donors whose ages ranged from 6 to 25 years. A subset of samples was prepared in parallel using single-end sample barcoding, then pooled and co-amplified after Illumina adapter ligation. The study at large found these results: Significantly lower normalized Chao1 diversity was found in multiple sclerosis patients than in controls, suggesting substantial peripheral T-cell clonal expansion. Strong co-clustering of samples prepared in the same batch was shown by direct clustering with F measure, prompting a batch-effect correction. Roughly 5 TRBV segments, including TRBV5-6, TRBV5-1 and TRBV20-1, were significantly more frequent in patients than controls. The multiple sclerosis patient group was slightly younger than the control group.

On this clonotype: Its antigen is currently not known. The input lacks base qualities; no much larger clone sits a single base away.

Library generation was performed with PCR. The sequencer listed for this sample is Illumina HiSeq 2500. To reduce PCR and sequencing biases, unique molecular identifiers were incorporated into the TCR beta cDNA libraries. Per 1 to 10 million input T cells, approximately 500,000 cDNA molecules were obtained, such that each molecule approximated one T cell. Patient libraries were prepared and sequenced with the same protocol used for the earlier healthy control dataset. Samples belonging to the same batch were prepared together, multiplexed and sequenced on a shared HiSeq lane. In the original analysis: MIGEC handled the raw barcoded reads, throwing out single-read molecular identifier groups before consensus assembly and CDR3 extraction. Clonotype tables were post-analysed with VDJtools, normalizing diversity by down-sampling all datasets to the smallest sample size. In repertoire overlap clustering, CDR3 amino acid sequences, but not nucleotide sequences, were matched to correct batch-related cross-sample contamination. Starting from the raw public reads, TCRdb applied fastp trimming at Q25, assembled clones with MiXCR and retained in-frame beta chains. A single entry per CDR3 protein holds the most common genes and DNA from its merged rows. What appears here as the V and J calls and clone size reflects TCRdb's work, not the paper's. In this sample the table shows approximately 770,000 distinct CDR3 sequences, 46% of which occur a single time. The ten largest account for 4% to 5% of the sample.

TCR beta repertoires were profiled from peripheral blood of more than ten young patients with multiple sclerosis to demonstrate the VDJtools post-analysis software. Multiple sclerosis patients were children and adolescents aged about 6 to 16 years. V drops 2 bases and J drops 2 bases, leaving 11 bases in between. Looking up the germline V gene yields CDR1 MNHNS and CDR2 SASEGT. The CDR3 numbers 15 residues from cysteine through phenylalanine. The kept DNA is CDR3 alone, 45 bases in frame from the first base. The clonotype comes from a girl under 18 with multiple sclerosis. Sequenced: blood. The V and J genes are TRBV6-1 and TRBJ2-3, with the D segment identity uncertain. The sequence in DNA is TGTGCCAGCAGTGAACAGGTCACACACACAGATACGCAGTATTTT. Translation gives CASSEQVTHTDTQYF.